The next 22 T cell receptor beta chains were all read from a single sample in a study of T cell repertoires in cytomegalovirus infection. TCRdb analysed the reads with MiXCR anew, one entry per CDR3 protein. The table lists about 52,000 distinct CDR3 sequences, around a fifth of them singletons. What these receptors recognize is not known. Sequencing was performed on CD8+ T cells from cultured PBMCs, taken from culture after CMV antigen stimulation. Receptors originate from a human donor in good health (CMV status not recorded). Some clones in this sample may be carry-over from other donors' samples.

The rearrangement joins TRBV10-3 to TRBJ2-2; TRBD1 is a possible D gene (5 bases). Germline V gene data show CDR1 as ENHRY and CDR2 as SYGVKD. The length of the CDR3 is 17 residues. Trimming took 2 bases from V and 8 from J, leaving 21 bases between them. CDR3 nucleotide sequence: TGTGCCATCAGTGAGACGACAGCTGGCGCGTCATCAGGGGAGCTGTTTTTT. This encodes CAISETTAGASSGELFF.

In its sample, this clonotype was seen a few times. The chain links TRBV9 to TRBJ2-3; D is undetermined. Trimming removed 0 bases from V and 0 bases from J, with 8 bases in between. Germline CDR1 SGDLS, CDR2 YYNGEE. The CDR3 length is 15 residues. The CDR3 here is CASSVDPVSTDTQYF. Written as DNA, the CDR3 is TGTGCCAGCAGCGTAGATCCAGTTAGCACAGATACGCAGTATTTT.

This chain uses TRBV7-6 with TRBJ1-5; D gene unclear. Between the trimmed V and J ends, which lost 5 bases and 6 bases, there was a span of 26 bases. Germline CDR1 is SGHVS and CDR2 is FNYEAQ. The CDR3 is made up of 18 amino acids. The chain's CDR3 is CASSPQKVQKFSCQPQHF. The CDR3 bases are TGTGCCAGCAGCCCACAAAAGGTCCAGAAATTCTCTTGTCAGCCCCAGCATTTT. Variable domain in full (rest from reference TRBV7-6 and TRBJ1-5): GAGVSQSPRYKVTKRGQDVALRCDPISGHVSLYWYRQALGQGPEFLTYFNYEAQQDKSGLPNDRFSAERPEGSISTLTIQRTEQRDSAMYRCASSPQKVQKFSCQPQHFGDGTRLSIL.

CDR3 residues: CASSLGTGTDTQYF. The CDR3 coding sequence is TGTGCCAGCAGCTTGGGGACAGGCACAGATACGCAGTATTTT. The chain carries TRBV5-6 and TRBJ2-3; possible D gene TRBD1, 6 bases. This CDR3 contains 14 residues. With 0 bases removed from V and 1 base from J, the gap between germline ends came to 6 bases. The germline gives CDR1 SGHDT, CDR2 YYEEEE.

This clonotype showed up just a few times. V and J are TRBV7-2 and TRBJ2-7; no clear D gene. Germline loops: CDR1 SGHTA, CDR2 FQGNSA. The CDR3 loop spans 15 amino acids. V was cut by 1 base and J by 2 bases, with 12 bases left in between. In DNA, the CDR3 is TGTGCCAGCAGCTTAGAAGCGTCTCCCGCCTACGAGCAGTACTTC. Translating gives CASSLEASPAYEQYF.

The chain carries TRBV29-1 and TRBJ1-2; 9 nucleotides match TRBD1. The CDR3 is 12 amino acids. Germline CDR1 is SQVTM and CDR2 is ANQGSEA. J gave up 3 bases and V 8 bases, and 4 bases lay outside the gene matches. The CDR3, as DNA: TGCAGCTACCGGGACAGGGACTATGGCTACACCTTC. Its protein product is CSYRDRDYGYTF.

This clonotype was picked up a small number of times. This chain joins TRBV6-2 or TRBV6-3 and TRBJ1-1; maybe TRBD1 (5 bases). The V gene's germline CDR1 is MNHEY and CDR2 SVGEGT. This CDR3 region has 12 residues. V dropped 7 bases and J dropped 7 bases, with 13 bases sitting between them. The CDR3 region is CASTLGADEAFF. Written as DNA, the CDR3 is TGTGCCAGCACCTTAGGGGCCGATGAAGCTTTCTTT.

In its sample, this clonotype was seen a few times. The rearrangement joins TRBV7-8 to TRBJ1-4; TRBD1 agrees at 11 bases. V shed 4 bases, J shed 0 bases, and the junction held 4 bases outside the gene matches. The CDR3 is 17 amino acids. CDR1 is SGHVS, CDR2 FQNEAQ, per germline. The CDR3 sequence: CASSSPGQGATNEKLFF. CDR3 bases: TGTGCCAGCAGCTCGCCGGGACAGGGGGCAACTAATGAAAAACTGTTTTTT.

This sequence joins TRBV7-9 and TRBJ2-3, with unresolved D. Trimming took off 0 bases at V and 4 bases at J, with 5 bases between the two ends. This CDR3 comprises 13 residues. Germline V CDR1 and CDR2: SEHNR, FQNEAQ (reference sequence). The CDR3 DNA follows: TGTGCCAGCAGCTTAGCGTCGCCAGATACGCAGTATTTT. It is translated as CASSLASPDTQYF.

This chain connects TRBV7-4 to TRBJ1-2; D remains unclear. The V end lost 11 bases, the J end lost 7 bases, and 14 bases lay between the germline ends. The CDR3 is 11 residues long. Per germline, CDR1 SGHVT and CDR2 SQSDAQ. In DNA, the CDR3 is TGTGCCGGCCACGATGCGGCTGGCTACACCTTC. This encodes CAGHDAAGYTF.

This clonotype was seen only a few times. V and J are TRBV6-1 and TRBJ1-2; D possibly corresponds to TRBD1 (6 bases). The CDR3 is 15 amino acids. The ends were cut back, 5 bases at V and 7 bases at J, with 20 bases in the middle. CDR1 is MNHNS and CDR2 is SASEGT in the germline V gene. This CDR3 reads CASSYGSGGAGGYTF. The CDR3, as DNA: TGTGCCAGCAGTTACGGGTCCGGGGGCGCAGGTGGCTACACCTTC.

This clonotype is a singleton in its sample. One junction end disagrees with the germline gene, perhaps due to a read error. The gene calls are TRBV6-2 or TRBV6-3 and TRBJ2-4, with D perhaps TRBD1 (6 bases). Germline V gives CDR1 MNHEY, CDR2 SVGEGT. The CDR3 extends over 18 amino acids. CDR3 region: CASSPLLLPGHHKNSQYF. CDR3 in DNA: TGTGCCAGCAGTCCTCTTCTACTCCCGGGACACCACAAAAACAGTCAGTACTTC.

The chain recombines TRBV7-9 with TRBJ2-3; D unclear. V dropped 2 bases and J dropped 3 bases, with 3 bases sitting between them. Germline V gives CDR1 SEHNR, CDR2 FQNEAQ (reference sequence). CDR3 length: 12 residues. The CDR3 nucleotides are TGTGCCAGCAGCTTACAGACAGATACGCAGTATTTT. Translated, it gives CASSLQTDTQYF.

There are a few counts of this clonotype. This chain uses TRBV15 with TRBJ2-7; the match to TRBD1 covers 11 bases. CDR3 length: 14 amino acids. CDR1 is LNHNV and CDR2 is YYDKDF in the germline V gene (reference sequence). The V segment lost 4 bases and the J segment 4 bases; nucleotides outside the gene matches: 3. CDR3 loop: CATSTGTGGYEQYF. CDR3 nucleotides: TGTGCCACCAGCACTGGGACAGGGGGGTACGAGCAGTACTTC.

This clonotype occurred a few times. V and J are TRBV5-5 and TRBJ1-1; the D gene is possibly TRBD1 (6 bases). V gave up 4 bases and J gave up 7 bases, with 17 bases separating them. The CDR3 contains 14 residues. Germline V lookup: CDR1 SGHKS, CDR2 YYEKEE (reference sequence). The chain's CDR3 is CASSPPQGRLEAFF. Here the CDR3 DNA reads TGTGCCAGCAGCCCCCCCCAGGGGCGCCTTGAAGCTTTCTTT.

This clonotype occurred a few times. The chain joins TRBV4-3 to TRBJ1-5; no reliable D call. Trimming stripped 0 bases from V and 2 bases from J, with 5 bases between. The CDR3 has 14 amino acids. The germline gives CDR1 LGHNA, CDR2 YSLEER. The CDR3 nucleotides read TGCGCCAGCAGCCAAGAAGGAGGCAATCAGCCCCAGCATTTT. Amino acid sequence: CASSQEGGNQPQHF.

This clonotype showed up just a few times. This rearrangement joins TRBV27 to TRBJ2-1; weak D call: TRBD1 (6 bases). The CDR3 extends over 17 amino acids. Trimming stripped 4 bases from V and 8 bases from J, with 24 bases between. The germline gives CDR1 MNHEY, CDR2 SMNVEV (reference sequence). The DNA of the CDR3 is TGTGCCAGCAGTTCGCTTCATACAGGGTTTTTAGTCGATGAGCAGTTCTTC. Encoded protein: CASSSLHTGFLVDEQFF.

There are a few counts of this clonotype. The chain has TRBV7-9 and TRBJ2-7, with 8 bases matching TRBD1. After removal of 5 bases from V and 3 bases from J, the junction contained 3 bases not matched to a gene. CDR3 length: 13 amino acids. CDR1 is SEHNR, CDR2 FQNEAQ, per germline (reference sequence). DNA of the CDR3: TGTGCCAGCAGCCAGGGGGCGGGCTACGAGCAGTACTTC. Amino acid sequence: CASSQGAGYEQYF. Looking up the rest from reference TRBV7-9 and TRBJ2-7 gives the full variable domain: DTGVSQNPRHKITKRGQNVTFRCDPISEHNRLYWYRQTLGQGPEFLTYFQNEAQLEKSRLLSDRFSAERPKGSFSTLEIQRTEQGDSAMYLCASSQGAGYEQYFGPGTRLTVT.

Ten or more counts support this clonotype. The V gene is TRBV20-1, the J gene TRBJ2-1; 8 nucleotides agree with TRBD1. This CDR3 spans 14 amino acids. The junction had 4 bases not matched to a gene; V was cut back by 1 base and J by 5 bases. Germline V gene data show CDR1 as DFQATT and CDR2 as SNEGSKA (reference sequence). CDR3 residues: CSARAPDRDNEQFF. CDR3 DNA sequence: TGCAGTGCTAGAGCCCCGGACAGGGACAATGAGCAGTTCTTC.

The CDR3 DNA is TGTGCCAGCAGCTTAAGGCTCGTAAACAATGAGCAGTTCTTC. It codes for CASSLRLVNNEQFF. The chain recombines TRBV11-2 with TRBJ2-1; D remains unclear. The CDR3 sequence is 14 residues long. Between the trimmed V and J ends, which lost 2 bases and 5 bases, there was a span of 10 bases. Germline V gene data show CDR1 as SGHAT and CDR2 as FQNNGV.

This clonotype was detected a few times. One junction end does not reproduce the germline sequence, and a read error may be involved. The rearrangement links TRBV7-3 to TRBJ1-1, with a weak D call TRBD1 (5 bases). The CDR3 consists of 15 residues. The germline CDR1 and CDR2 sequences are SGHTA and FQGTGA. DNA of the CDR3: TGTGCCAGCAGCTTGCAGGGTAGTGGGAACACTAAAGCTTTCTTT. It specifies CASSLQGSGNTKAFF.

This clonotype was observed a few times. The chain couples TRBV12-3 or TRBV12-4 to TRBJ2-1; D call uncertain. The V gene lost 3 bases and the J gene lost 6 bases, with 3 bases spanning the gap. CDR3 length: 11 amino acids. The CDR3 DNA is TGTGCCAGCAGTTTTCTCAATGAGCAGTTCTTC. Its protein product is CASSFLNEQFF.